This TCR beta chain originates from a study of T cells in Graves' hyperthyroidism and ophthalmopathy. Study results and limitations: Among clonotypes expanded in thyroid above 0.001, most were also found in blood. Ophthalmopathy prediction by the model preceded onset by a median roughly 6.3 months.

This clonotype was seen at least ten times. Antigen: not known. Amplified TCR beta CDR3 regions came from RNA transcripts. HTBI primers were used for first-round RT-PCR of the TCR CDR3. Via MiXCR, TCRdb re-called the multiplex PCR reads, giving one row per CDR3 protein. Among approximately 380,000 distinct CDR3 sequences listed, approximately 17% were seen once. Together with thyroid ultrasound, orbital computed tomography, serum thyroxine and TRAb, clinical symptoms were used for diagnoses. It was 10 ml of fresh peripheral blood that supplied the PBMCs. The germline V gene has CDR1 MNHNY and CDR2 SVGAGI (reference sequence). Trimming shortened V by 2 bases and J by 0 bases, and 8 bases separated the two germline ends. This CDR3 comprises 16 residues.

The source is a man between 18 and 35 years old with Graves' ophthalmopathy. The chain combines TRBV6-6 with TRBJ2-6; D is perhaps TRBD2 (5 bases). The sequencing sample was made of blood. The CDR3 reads CASSYPAGSGANVLTF. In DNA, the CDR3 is TGTGCCAGCAGTTACCCCGCGGGCTCTGGGGCCAACGTCCTGACTTTC.